What follows are 31 T cell receptor beta chains derived from one specimen sequenced in a study of identical twins. From the 5' RACE reads, TCRdb called clonotypes with MiXCR, one entry per CDR3 protein. The data show over 600,000 distinct CDR3 sequences, 20% to 25% seen once. These data also featured in a second study, about T cells expressing NK-cell markers.

The specimen sequenced was PBMCs. The receptors were sampled from a woman aged 18-29 years in good health.

This clonotype showed up just a few times. V and J are TRBV29-1 and TRBJ2-7; D gene uncertain. V gave up 6 bases and J gave up 3 bases, with 12 bases separating them. From germline, CDR1 is SQVTM and CDR2 ANQGSEA. The CDR3 contains 12 residues. In DNA form, the CDR3 reads TGCAGCGTCAAAAAGGGCAACTACGAGCAGTACTTC. It yields the protein CSVKKGNYEQYF.

In its sample, this clonotype was seen a few times. The V call is TRBV7-9, the J call TRBJ2-6, with TRBD1 identical over 9 bases. Trimming cost V 3 bases and J 1 base; bases outside gene matches: 4. Germline V gives CDR1 SEHNR, CDR2 FQNEAQ (reference sequence). This CDR3 has 17 amino acids. CDR3 residues: CASSLGQGGSGANVLTF. The CDR3 coding sequence is TGTGCCAGCAGCTTGGGACAGGGAGGGTCTGGGGCCAACGTCCTGACTTTC.

The CDR3 DNA is TGCAGTGCTAGGTACGCTTCGGGGGATTCTTCCTACGAGCAGTACTTC. Its protein product is CSARYASGDSSYEQYF. The J gene is TRBJ2-7, the V gene TRBV20-1; tentative D call: TRBD2 (6 bases). The germline gives CDR1 DFQATT, CDR2 SNEGSKA (reference sequence). The CDR3 is 16 amino acids. V dropped 3 bases and J dropped 1 base, with 19 bases sitting between them.

This clonotype was observed a handful of times. V is TRBV20-1 and J is TRBJ1-1; weak D call: TRBD1 (5 bases). This CDR3 spans 12 amino acids. The V end was cut by 3 bases, the J end by 1 base, with 6 bases between. Germline V gene lookup returns CDR1 DFQATT and CDR2 SNEGSKA (reference sequence). CDR3 residues: CSARGENTEAFF. The CDR3, as DNA: TGCAGTGCTAGGGGGGAGAACACTGAAGCTTTCTTT.

This rearrangement joins TRBV5-1 to TRBJ2-1, with 13 bases fitting TRBD2. From germline, CDR1 is SGHRS and CDR2 YFSETQ. Trimming took 4 bases from V and 8 from J; bases not matched to a gene: 3. The length of the CDR3 is 14 residues. The CDR3 spells CASSPTSGRYEQFF. The CDR3, as DNA: TGCGCCAGCAGCCCGACTAGCGGGAGGTATGAGCAGTTCTTC.

The CDR3 DNA sequence: TGTGCCATCTCCCCTGACGAAAATCAGCCCCAGCATTTT. Amino acid sequence: CAISPDENQPQHF. This sequence joins TRBV10-3 and TRBJ1-5; D remains unclear. In germline, CDR1 is ENHRY, CDR2 SYGVKD. V dropped 8 bases and J dropped 4 bases, with 12 bases sitting between them. The CDR3 runs 13 residues.

This clonotype was found a few times. The gene calls are TRBV10-3 and TRBJ2-3, with unresolved D. V lost 5 bases and J 4 bases, leaving 4 bases between the germline ends. CDR1 is ENHRY and CDR2 is SYGVKD in the germline V gene. The CDR3 length is 11 residues. The CDR3 coding sequence is TGTGCCATCAGTAGCGCAGATACGCAGTATTTT. Translating it yields CAISSADTQYF.

This clonotype was seen only a few times. The J gene is TRBJ2-7, the V gene TRBV20-1; D is unclear. This CDR3 is 15 amino acids long. The V and J ends lost 3 bases and 0 bases respectively, with 15 bases between them. The germline V gene has CDR1 DFQATT and CDR2 SNEGSKA (reference sequence). CDR3 residues: CSASRSGSSSYEQYF. The CDR3 DNA follows: TGCAGTGCTAGTAGGTCTGGGTCAAGCTCCTACGAGCAGTACTTC.

This clonotype showed up just once. The chain has TRBV14 and TRBJ2-5; 7 positions match TRBD2. The CDR3 consists of 15 residues. Germline V lookup: CDR1 SGHDN, CDR2 FVKESK. Trimming took 4 bases from V and 5 from J; bases not matched to a gene: 10. The CDR3 spells CASSPFSGQAETQYF. The CDR3 coding sequence is TGTGCCAGCAGCCCTTTTAGCGGGCAGGCGGAGACCCAGTACTTC.

V is TRBV30 and J is TRBJ2-1; no firm D call. This CDR3 has 16 residues. Between the trimmed V and J ends, which lost 3 bases and 0 bases, there was a span of 15 bases. Germline CDR1 reads GTSNPN; CDR2 reads SVGIG (reference sequence). The DNA of the CDR3 is TGTGCCTGGAGCGACCTGGTACAGCGCTCCTACAATGAGCAGTTCTTC. Protein: CAWSDLVQRSYNEQFF.

This clonotype came up a few times. The J gene is TRBJ1-1, the V gene TRBV6-1; tentative D call: TRBD1 (5 bases). Germline CDR1 and CDR2: MNHNS and SASEGT. The V end was cut by 3 bases, the J end by 8 bases, with 10 bases between. The CDR3 is 12 amino acids. DNA for the CDR3: TGTGCCAGCAGTGAGGGGGAGGGGGAAGCTTTCTTT. Translated, it gives CASSEGEGEAFF.

This clonotype was counted between two and nine times. The chain is built from TRBV20-1 and TRBJ2-1; 9 bases fit TRBD2. With V trimmed by 3 bases and J by 7 bases, 4 bases remained unmatched. The CDR3 covers 13 residues. CDR1 DFQATT and CDR2 SNEGSKA come from the germline V gene (reference sequence). This chain's CDR3 is CSASVAGGNEQFF. The CDR3 nucleotides read TGCAGTGCTAGTGTCGCGGGAGGGAATGAGCAGTTCTTC.

This chain links TRBV10-3 with TRBJ2-2; D remains unclear. This CDR3 spans 14 amino acids. Trimming took off 7 bases at V and 2 bases at J, with 11 bases between the two ends. From germline, CDR1 is ENHRY and CDR2 SYGVKD. CDR3 protein: CAITYERNTGELFF. The DNA of the CDR3 is TGTGCCATCACTTATGAACGAAACACCGGGGAGCTGTTTTTT.

J is TRBJ2-2 and V is TRBV12-5; D not resolved. Between the trimmed V and J ends, which lost 0 bases and 4 bases, there was a span of 0 bases. The CDR3 is made up of 12 amino acids. CDR1 and CDR2 from the germline V gene are LGHNT and FRNRAP. The CDR3 region is CASGLVTGELFF. In nucleotides, the CDR3 is TGTGCTAGTGGTTTGGTCACCGGGGAGCTGTTTTTT.

In its sample, this clonotype was seen many times. This rearrangement joins TRBV5-1 to TRBJ2-1, with D uncertain. Looked up from germline, CDR1 is SGHRS and CDR2 is YFSETQ. This CDR3 is 14 amino acids long. Trimming pared 4 bases from V and 8 bases from J, leaving 16 bases between. The CDR3 here is CASSPLSGEDEQFF. CDR3 DNA: TGCGCCAGCAGCCCACTGTCGGGTGAAGATGAGCAGTTCTTC.

This clonotype was counted once. The chain is built from TRBV6-2 or TRBV6-3 and TRBJ2-5; 8 nucleotides align to TRBD1. Germline CDR1 is MNHEY and CDR2 is SVGEGT. The CDR3 runs 14 residues. V lost 7 bases and J lost 4; bases outside the gene matches: 8. CDR3 nucleotides: TGTGCCAGCACCCCAGGACAGGGCAGAGAGACCCAGTACTTC. As protein: CASTPGQGRETQYF.

This clonotype was found a few times. The chain joins TRBV29-1 to TRBJ2-6; no clear D gene. Germline loops: CDR1 SQVTM, CDR2 ANQGSEA. There are 16 residues in the CDR3. The ends were cut back, 1 base at V and 2 bases at J, with 12 bases in the middle. This CDR3 reads CSVEVRGVPGANVLTF. The CDR3 region has the DNA TGCAGCGTTGAAGTACGTGGGGTCCCTGGGGCCAACGTCCTGACTTTC.

This sequence joins TRBV29-1 and TRBJ2-7, with D possibly matching TRBD2 (5 bases). The CDR3 runs 12 residues. The V gene's germline CDR1 is SQVTM and CDR2 ANQGSEA. Trimming cost V 6 bases and J 4 bases, with 13 bases left between them. The DNA of the CDR3 is TGCAGCGTGGTCGGGGAAAGGTACGAGCAGTACTTC. Translated, it gives CSVVGERYEQYF.

This clonotype was observed a few times. The chain carries TRBV20-1 and TRBJ2-1; possibly TRBD1 for D (6 bases). The CDR3 runs to 13 residues. The V gene's germline CDR1 is DFQATT and CDR2 SNEGSKA (reference sequence). V lost 4 bases and J 3 bases, leaving 10 bases between the germline ends. The CDR3 region is CSATRTDYNEQFF. The CDR3 DNA reads as TGCAGTGCTACTAGGACAGACTACAATGAGCAGTTCTTC.

The chain recombines TRBV5-1 with TRBJ2-5; either TRBD1 or TRBD2 may fit D (5 bases each). In germline, CDR1 is SGHRS, CDR2 YFSETQ. This CDR3 is 13 amino acids long. V lost 3 bases and J 5 bases, leaving 11 bases between the germline ends. The CDR3 here is CASSYGGMETQYF. The CDR3 DNA sequence: TGCGCCAGCAGCTATGGGGGTATGGAGACCCAGTACTTC.

This chain links TRBV15 with TRBJ2-6; maybe TRBD1 (6 bases). The V gene lost 1 base and the J gene lost 2 bases, with 15 bases spanning the gap. This CDR3 has 18 amino acids. Germline CDR1 LNHNV, CDR2 YYDKDF (reference sequence). The CDR3: CATSRGDQGYAGANVLTF. Written as DNA, the CDR3 is TGTGCCACCAGCAGAGGAGATCAGGGGTATGCTGGGGCCAACGTCCTGACTTTC.

The gene calls are TRBV29-1 and TRBJ2-1, with D maybe TRBD2 (7 bases). This CDR3 is built from 15 residues. The germline gives CDR1 SQVTM, CDR2 ANQGSEA. Deletions cut 3 bases from V and 7 bases from J, with 19 bases between. The CDR3 region has the DNA TGCAGCGTTGAGGTGGGTGGGAGGGGGGCAAATGAGCAGTTCTTC. It encodes CSVEVGGRGANEQFF.

This clonotype was observed a few times. CDR3 region: CASSPSGYTQYF. In nucleotides, the CDR3 is TGTGCCAGCAGCCCTAGCGGTTATACGCAGTATTTT. The chain recombines TRBV7-2 with TRBJ2-3, with 7 bases matching TRBD2. V lost 5 bases and J lost 7; bases outside the gene matches: 3. The CDR3 consists of 12 residues. The germline V gene encodes CDR1 SGHTA and CDR2 FQGNSA. The whole variable domain, remainder taken from reference TRBV7-2 and TRBJ2-3, is GAGVSQSPSNKVTEKGKDVELRCDPISGHTALYWYRQSLGQGLEFLIYFQGNSAPDKSGLPSDRFSAERTGGSVSTLTIQRTQQEDSAVYLCASSPSGYTQYFGPGTRLTVL.

The J gene is TRBJ2-3, the V gene TRBV12-3 or TRBV12-4; no clear D. The V and J ends lost 3 bases and 6 bases respectively, with 19 bases between them. CDR3 length: 16 amino acids. The CDR3 bases are TGTGCCAGCAGTTTGAGTCTAGTCGTGGTATCGGATACGCAGTATTTT. Protein sequence: CASSLSLVVVSDTQYF.

This clonotype was detected only a few times. The gene calls are TRBV20-1 and TRBJ2-5; D is perhaps TRBD1 or TRBD2 (7 bases each). V dropped 8 bases and J dropped 1 base, with 20 bases sitting between them. The CDR3 totals 15 residues. Germline V lookup: CDR1 DFQATT, CDR2 SNEGSKA (reference sequence). CDR3 amino acids: CSPHSQGGTQETQYF. The CDR3 DNA sequence: TGCAGTCCCCACTCCCAGGGGGGGACCCAAGAGACCCAGTACTTC.

The V call is TRBV20-1, the J call TRBJ2-1; weak D call: TRBD2 (6 bases). The V end was cut by 1 base, the J end by 7 bases, with 14 bases between. The CDR3 totals 14 residues. Germline CDR1 reads DFQATT; CDR2 reads SNEGSKA (reference sequence). For the CDR3, the DNA is TGCAGTGCTAGAGTTGCGACTAGTATGAATGAGCAGTTCTTC. Its translation: CSARVATSMNEQFF.

The chain carries TRBV9 and TRBJ2-3; 11 nucleotides align to TRBD2. The CDR3 covers 16 residues. J gave up 1 base and V 3 bases, and 4 bases lay outside the gene matches. Germline lookup yields CDR1 SGDLS and CDR2 YYNGEE. The CDR3 loop reads CASSGLSGGGTDTQYF. The CDR3, as DNA: TGTGCCAGCAGCGGACTTAGCGGGGGGGGCACAGATACGCAGTATTTT.

The chain couples TRBV12-3 or TRBV12-4 to TRBJ1-2; 7 bases map to TRBD1. The ends lost 7 bases at V and 2 bases at J; junction bases unmatched: 19. The CDR3 totals 18 residues. DNA for the CDR3: TGTGCCAGCACCAAGAAAGGGGACAGTTCGGGGCAGAACTATGGCTACACCTTC. Amino acids: CASTKKGDSSGQNYGYTF.

This clonotype was observed many times. The rearrangement links TRBV11-2 to TRBJ2-5; 12 nucleotides line up with TRBD2. This CDR3 is 15 amino acids long. Germline CDR1 reads SGHAT; CDR2 reads FQNNGV. Trimming took 5 bases from V and 5 from J; bases not matched to a gene: 6. The CDR3 sequence is CASSQPSGGEETQYF. CDR3 nucleotides: TGTGCCAGCAGCCAACCTAGCGGGGGGGAGGAGACCCAGTACTTC.

This clonotype has only a few counts. The genes are TRBV6-1 and TRBJ2-5; D is possibly TRBD1 (5 bases). The germline V gene has CDR1 MNHNS and CDR2 SASEGT. V lost 5 bases, J lost 1 base, and 8 bases lay in between. The CDR3 loop spans 13 amino acids. CDR3 in DNA: TGTGCCAGCAGTCAGACAGCCCAAGAGACCCAGTACTTC. Protein: CASSQTAQETQYF.

The chain's CDR3 is CSTRRVVVGNEQFF. The CDR3 nucleotides are TGCAGTACTCGCCGGGTTGTGGTTGGTAATGAGCAGTTCTTC. The chain couples TRBV20-1 to TRBJ2-1; D is ambiguous. With 8 bases removed from V and 7 bases from J, the gap between germline ends came to 21 bases. CDR1 and CDR2 from the germline V gene are DFQATT and SNEGSKA (reference sequence). This CDR3 contains 14 residues.